The subject of this entry is one TCR beta chain. The target of this receptor is not known. Base qualities are missing; no much larger clone stands one base away. Library creation used the immunoSEQ multiplex PCR assay. For the multiplex PCR, a mixture combining 60 forward primers for TCR Vbeta segments and 13 reverse primers for TCR Jbeta segments was used. The CDR3 region of rearranged TCR beta genes was amplified from genomic DNA by a multiplex PCR assay. The amplified TCR beta libraries were sequenced on the Illumina HiSeq System as 87-base-pair reads. The authors processed their data as follows. In a later analysis, roughly 80 million unique TCR beta chains were counted across the 690 or so repertoires, and around 11 million of these chains were shared by at least two donors. To remove PCR and sequencing errors, raw reads were error-corrected and collapsed into unique sequences using a nearest-neighbor algorithm that merged closely related sequences. Alignment of CDR3 sequences to IMGT reference sequences was used to assign V, D and J gene segments. For a sequence to be retained, at least a six-nucleotide match to both a V gene segment and a J gene segment was required. A rearrangement counted as productive if the CDR3 had no stop codons and remained in frame with V and J, and every other rearrangement counted as non-productive. Following IMGT convention, CDR3 was defined as the stretch from the second conserved V-encoded cysteine to the conserved J-encoded phenylalanine. Sequences without an unambiguous match to a single V gene segment were excluded from the earlier analysis of 450 to 750 of the donors. An earlier analysis of just under 600 of the donors called V segments functional above 56.7% productive rearrangements and segregating when the between-donor standard deviation exceeded 5%. A statistical classification framework was developed to diagnose cytomegalovirus status using the catalog of TCR beta chain sequences. In a later analysis, TCR nucleotide sequences were compared against IMGT/GENE-DB human TR gene sequences so that V and J genes could be assigned. In a later analysis, CDR3 sequences and most-parsimonious VDJ recombination scenarios were assigned using the TCRdist pipeline. In a later analysis, each TCR beta chain was defined by its CDR3 amino acid sequence together with its V-gene family, and reads without a unique V-gene family were excluded. In a later analysis, approximately 640 highly shared, low-generation-probability nucleotide sequences were removed to address suspected cross-contamination and a sequencing artifact. In a later analysis, a clonal expansion index for each public chain was calculated from normalized within-repertoire ranks of inferred template counts. In a later analysis, generation probabilities were computed with a VDJ recombination model fitted to out-of-frame rearrangements, and the resulting probabilities were checked against IGoR. In a later analysis, TCR-TCR, TCR-HLA and TCR-CMV co-occurrence was scored with hypergeometric tests, and a repertoire-size bias correction was applied to TCR pairs. False discovery rates were estimated in a later analysis by permuting HLA or CMV assignments 20 times. In a later analysis, co-occurring TCRs were grouped with DBSCAN, and TCRdist sequence similarity was added when clustering was performed within HLA-allele-positive subsets. For co-occurrence clustering, repertoires with fewer than 30,000 or more than 120,000 public chains were excluded, along with four to six repertoires with anomalous nucleotide sharing. TCRdb carries this immuneACCESS record with in-frame sequences only. Its versions omit some clonotypes, under half of them owing to an unresolved V gene in the studies checked, with the rest unexplained. D and trimming were read from the DNA, whereas the V and J calls and clone size are those reported in that table. The sample table shows more than 85,000 clones, and approximately 82% are seen once. The leading ten clones occupy roughly 8% of the sample.

The sample comes from a study of cytomegalovirus exposure and HLA in healthy donors (dated by TCRdb to 2015 to 2018). At the level of the whole study: According to an earlier analysis of 587 of the donors, some 170 million T cells yielded 100 million or so unique TCR beta sequences and 250 to 350 Gb of sequence data. In a later genetic analysis, genome-wide SNP genotypes for 398 of the 666 donors were used, and that subset was treated as a discovery cohort. The number of typed donors differed by locus: roughly 620-630 for A, B, C, DRB1 and DQB1; 522 for DQA1; about 600 for DPA1; and roughly 450 for DPB1. Every repertoire in the discovery cohort had been generated on one and the same sequencing platform. The study aimed to test whether cataloging public T cell receptors could reveal signatures of past pathogen exposure. In a later analysis, previously published TCR beta repertoires from roughly 710 donors were re-analyzed and high-resolution HLA genotyping was added so that TCR occurrence patterns could be studied. Across 398 genotyped donors of the cohort, an average of 235,054 unique TCR beta nucleotide sequences per donor were sequenced, and roughly 20% of those sequences were non-productive. To predict cytomegalovirus infection status, the study brought together high-throughput TCR immunosequencing, statistical association of individual TCRs with disease status, and machine learning. Because of strong linkage in the cohort, roughly five DR-DQ haplotypes were treated as single units for association and clustering. Both class I and class II loci were covered by HLA typing, at four-digit resolution. An early release covering 550 to 650 HLA-typed donors comprised about 290 gigabases of sequencing data and 65 million to 100 million unique TCR sequences. An earlier analysis of some 500 of the donors applied high-throughput TCR beta sequencing to assess whether each TCR beta V gene segment acted as functional or pseudogenic. Among the roughly 400 genotyped donors, around 81% belonged to the genetic ancestry cluster associated with self-reported Caucasian donors. Donor age, sex, ethnicity and CMV serostatus were collected together with the repertoire data. The study used immunosequencing to profile the T cell repertoires of under 700 subjects and linked those repertoires to cytomegalovirus serostatus. The later analysis used no new phenotypic data to find candidate immune exposures, relying instead on TCR beta sequences and their occurrence across donors. Along with the 666-subject first cohort, a separate validation cohort of around 120 different subjects was used. What the authors observed across the whole study: For the cohort, immune exposure information was limited to CMV serostatus. The authors suggested that the approach could potentially be generalized to other disease states and immunological phenotypes. An earlier analysis of approximately 530 of the donors showed that most TCR beta V segments appeared in productive rearrangements either about 90% or about 30% of the time, which broadly matched IMGT annotations. According to a later genetic analysis, donors in an Asian-associated ancestry cluster had fewer N-insertions in productive TCRs than the approximately 610-donor mean. According to a later analysis, parvovirus B19, influenza, CMV and Epstein-Barr virus appeared linked to several top co-occurrence clusters. The sequencing pipeline was judged likely to have produced a cluster of highly shared sequence variants as a technical artifact. Because HLA typing was unavailable for some donors at each locus, only the typed subset was used in association tests. A few of the identified cytomegalovirus-associated TCR beta chains were confirmed in vitro to be specific for cytomegalovirus antigens. Linkage disequilibrium might explain the correlated functional status among segregating V segments, but an unknown experimental factor could not be excluded. The presence/absence analyses assumed that sequencing depth was roughly uniform across donors, and that assumption may not be true. This cohort had only TCR beta chains sequenced, and the lack of alpha or paired-chain data limited which features could be detected. Approximately 18 rarely observed V segments, including chromosome 9 orphons, were excluded from the earlier analysis of some 590 of the donors because counts were too low. The study gave a list of 150 to 200 TCR beta chains associated with cytomegalovirus. When HLA alleles, especially DR and DQ, strongly co-occurred, attributing TCR associations to individual alleles was difficult. An association between a missense DCLRE1C variant and V-gene and J-gene trimming of TCR beta chains was found in a later genetic analysis and replicated in an independent cohort. Most TCR sequences were observed very rarely across donors, whereas some public TCRs were present in many individuals. A further reported finding was that TCR beta sequences accurately predicted the HLA-A and HLA-B alleles for most subjects in the first cohort. Compared with equally common non-associated chains, HLA-associated TCR beta chains in a later analysis were more clonally expanded and had lower generation probabilities. The classifier was reported to diagnose cytomegalovirus status with high specificity and sensitivity in both the original and validation cohorts. At a false discovery rate of 0.05, a later analysis linked 16,951 TCR beta sequences to specific HLA alleles. In a later analysis, the rate of TCR association differed among HLA loci, with DRB1 alleles having the most associated TCRs and HLA-C alleles having the fewest. According to a later analysis, most CMV-associated TCR beta chains appeared to be HLA-restricted, and the HLA associations seemed to be driven largely by CMV exposure.

The cohort comprised more than 550 healthy bone marrow donors. Cohort members were all nominally healthy when sampled, although unrecorded immune exposures were likely present. The donor was CMV seropositive and was included in the group of 290 or so seropositive cohort members. A peripheral blood sample was provided by each donor, and peripheral blood mononuclear cells were used for TCR beta sequencing. Genomic DNA extraction from the blood cell samples was performed with the Qiagen DNeasy Blood Extraction Kit. The sequenced material came from PBMCs. The source is a man between 35 and 55 years old in good health and CMV-seropositive.

The DNA sequence is as follows: TGCGCCAGCAGCTTGGAGCTGCCACGAGATACGCAGTATTTT. Its coded protein is CASSLELPRDTQYF. Recombination linked TRBV5-1 to TRBJ2-3, with the D gene not clear enough to name. Trimming takes 0 bases from V and 5 bases from J, and the germline ends sit 10 bases apart. The germline V gene sets CDR1 to SGHRS and CDR2 to YFSETQ. From the cysteine through the phenylalanine, the CDR3 covers 14 amino acids. Of the read, only the CDR3 DNA is kept; its 42 bases are in frame from base 1.